What follows are 18 T cell receptor beta chains derived from one specimen sequenced in a study of cytomegalovirus exposure and HLA in healthy donors. Assay: immunoSEQ multiplex PCR; the TCRdb copy retains only in-frame clones and omits some. The sample shows 150,000 to 200,000 clones, about 89% of them seen only once. Sequencing was performed on PBMCs. These TCRs come from a man aged 18 to 35 in good health and CMV-seropositive.

This clone was counted a few times. The chain carries TRBV27 and TRBJ2-5; D is uncertain. Trimming stripped 0 bases from V and 4 bases from J, with 12 bases between. The CDR3 has 15 residues. Germline CDR1 is MNHEY and CDR2 is SMNVEV (reference sequence). The CDR3 is CASSLSSSVPETQYF. The CDR3, as DNA: TGTGCCAGCAGTTTATCATCCTCCGTCCCAGAGACCCAGTACTTC.

CDR3 sequence (DNA): TGTGCCAGCAGCTTAGATCGACAGGATTCGGGTGGCTACACCTTC. It yields the protein CASSLDRQDSGGYTF. The chain links TRBV7-8 to TRBJ1-2; D is possibly TRBD1 (6 bases). The CDR3 length is 15 residues. The germline V gene has CDR1 SGHVS and CDR2 FQNEAQ. Trimming took off 1 base at V and 7 bases at J, with 16 bases between the two ends.

The genes are TRBV5-1 and TRBJ2-3, with TRBD2 matching over 7 bases. The CDR3 runs 15 residues. V was pared by 0 bases and J by 3 bases, with 4 bases of the junction left unmatched. The germline gives CDR1 SGHRS, CDR2 YFSETQ. CDR3 sequence (DNA): TGCGCCAGCAGCTTGGGCGGGGGACGTACAGATACGCAGTATTTT. This translates into CASSLGGGRTDTQYF.

CDR3 coding DNA: TGTGCCAGCAGTTTGTCGCCTCGAGAGCGTACGAATGAAAAACTGTTTTTT. Translating gives CASSLSPRERTNEKLFF. The rearrangement links TRBV28 to TRBJ1-4; no definite D call. This CDR3 region has 17 residues. The V gene lost 3 bases and the J gene lost 5 bases, with 19 bases spanning the gap. Germline V gene data show CDR1 as MDHEN and CDR2 as SYDVKM. The full variable domain, its missing parts supplied by reference TRBV28 and TRBJ1-4, is DVKVTQSSRYLVKRTGEKVFLECVQDMDHENMFWYRQDPGLGLRLIYFSYDVKMKEKGDIPEGYSVSREKKERFSLILESASTNQTSMYLCASSLSPRERTNEKLFFGSGTQLSVL.

This clone came up once. V gene TRBV6-6 combines with J gene TRBJ2-7; D perhaps matches TRBD2 (5 bases). Germline loops: CDR1 MNHNY, CDR2 SVGAGI (reference sequence). V was pared by 5 bases and J by 0 bases, with 11 bases between. The CDR3 length is 14 residues. The CDR3 nucleotides are TGTGCCAGCAGTGAGCGGTGGAACTCCTACGAGCAGTACTTC. Translated, it gives CASSERWNSYEQYF.

The chain uses TRBV7-2 and TRBJ2-2, with D maybe TRBD2 (5 bases). Germline CDR1 is SGHTA and CDR2 is FQGNSA. The CDR3 contains 16 residues. The V end was cut by 3 bases, the J end by 0 bases, with 11 bases between. The CDR3 loop is CASSFGAVANTGELFF. CDR3 DNA sequence: TGTGCCAGCAGCTTTGGAGCGGTCGCGAACACCGGGGAGCTGTTTTTT.

This sequence joins TRBV25-1 and TRBJ2-5; D is perhaps TRBD1 (6 bases). CDR3 length equals 14 residues. The germline CDR1 and CDR2 sequences are MGHDK and SYGVNS. The ends were cut back, 4 bases at V and 4 bases at J, with 13 bases in the middle. CDR3 region: CASSATLGAETQYF. The CDR3 DNA follows: TGTGCCAGCAGTGCGACTCTGGGGGCAGAGACCCAGTACTTC.

The rearrangement joins TRBV7-2 to TRBJ1-5; D is perhaps TRBD1 (6 bases). The CDR3 loop spans 15 amino acids. With 5 bases removed from V and 1 base from J, the gap between germline ends came to 12 bases. Germline values: CDR1 SGHTA, CDR2 FQGNSA. The CDR3 region has the DNA TGTGCCAGCAGCGCCCATCAGGGGAGCAATCAGCCCCAGCATTTT. It codes for CASSAHQGSNQPQHF.

This chain links TRBV4-3 with TRBJ2-1; a weak D match, TRBD1 (5 bases). The CDR3 contains 13 residues. CDR1 is LGHNA, CDR2 YSLEER, per germline. Deletions cut 0 bases from V and 7 bases from J, with 7 bases between. The CDR3 sequence is CASSQDQGNEQFF. CDR3 DNA sequence: TGCGCCAGCAGCCAAGATCAGGGAAATGAGCAGTTCTTC.

The CDR3 protein is CASSLRQGGHNEQFF. CDR3 in DNA: TGTGCCAGCAGTCTTAGACAGGGTGGCCACAATGAGCAGTTCTTC. The rearrangement links TRBV6-6 to TRBJ2-1; 7 bases fit TRBD1. V lost 5 bases, J lost 5 bases, and 9 bases stayed unmatched. This CDR3 has 15 residues. Germline V gene lookup returns CDR1 MNHNY and CDR2 SVGAGI (reference sequence).

This clone has just one count. This chain uses TRBV7-8 with TRBJ1-1; D is undetermined. The CDR3 totals 14 residues. Germline V gene sequence: CDR1 SGHVS, CDR2 FQNEAQ. The V end lost 1 base, the J end lost 2 bases, and 8 bases lay between the germline ends. This CDR3 is CASSLVAGNTEAFF. DNA of the CDR3: TGTGCCAGCAGCTTAGTGGCAGGCAACACTGAAGCTTTCTTT.

As DNA, the CDR3 is TGTGCCATCGGAAGACTAGCGGGTGGCTCCTACGAGCAGTACTTC. It is translated as CAIGRLAGGSYEQYF. The gene calls are TRBV10-3 and TRBJ2-7; 10 bases are shared with TRBD2. CDR3 length equals 15 residues. V dropped 8 bases and J dropped 0; count of bases not matched to a gene: 7. Germline assignment: CDR1 ENHRY and CDR2 SYGVKD.

Only one count was recorded for this clone. J is TRBJ1-4 and V is TRBV2; TRBD1 matches 7 bases. CDR1 and CDR2 from the germline V gene are SNHLY and FYNNEI. The CDR3 has 18 amino acids. V lost 6 bases, J lost 0 bases, and 13 bases stayed unmatched. CDR3 protein: CASSLRDSQHATNEKLFF. The CDR3 DNA reads as TGTGCCAGCAGCCTGAGGGACAGCCAACATGCAACTAATGAAAAACTGTTTTTT.

V is TRBV19 and J is TRBJ1-1; 10 nucleotides match TRBD1. Unmatched junction bases numbered 10, after V lost 4 bases and J lost 11 bases. Germline assignment: CDR1 LNHDA and CDR2 SQIVND (reference sequence). The CDR3 is 14 amino acids. This CDR3 is CASSSVGQGYRAFF. CDR3 coding DNA: TGTGCCAGTAGTAGCGTGGGACAGGGGTATCGGGCTTTCTTT.

The genes are TRBV28 and TRBJ2-5, with D possibly being TRBD2 (5 bases). This CDR3 region has 15 residues. Germline V lookup: CDR1 MDHEN, CDR2 SYDVKM. V was pared by 2 bases and J by 4 bases, with 14 bases between. CDR3 sequence reads: CASSLRRLGIETQYF. The CDR3 coding sequence is TGTGCCAGCAGTTTAAGGAGGCTTGGGATAGAGACCCAGTACTTC.

The chain has TRBV11-2 and TRBJ1-2; 7 bases line up with TRBD1. V trimming: 5 bases; J trimming: 4 bases; junction bases outside the gene matches: 10. The CDR3 contains 15 residues. Per the germline V gene, CDR1 is SGHAT and CDR2 is FQNNGV. In nucleotides, the CDR3 is TGTGCCAGCAGCACCCTCAGGGGGATACGCTATGGCTACACCTTC. Its translation is CASSTLRGIRYGYTF. Full variable domain (rest looked up from reference TRBV11-2 and TRBJ1-2): EAGVAQSPRYKIIEKRQSVAFWCNPISGHATLYWYQQILGQGPKLLIQFQNNGVVDDSQLPKDRFSAERLKGVDSTLKIQPAKLEDSAVYLCASSTLRGIRYGYTFGSGTRLTVV.

A remark on this clone: The junction departs from the called germline gene at one end, perhaps through a read error. The chain combines TRBV28 with TRBJ1-4; no definite D call. From germline, CDR1 is MDHEN and CDR2 SYDVKM. CDR3 size: 14 residues. The CDR3 loop reads CASRLTVMSEKLFF. The CDR3 nucleotides are TGTGCCAGCCGTTTGACTGTTATGTCGGAAAAACTGTTTTTT.

This clone was seen a single time. A read error may account for a junction end that differs from germline. J is TRBJ2-7 and V is TRBV5-6; D remains ambiguous. Germline CDR1 is SGHDT and CDR2 is YYEEEE. The CDR3 covers 9 residues. Here the CDR3 reads CASSFNSNF. The CDR3 nucleotides read TGTGCCAGCAGCTTTAACTCCAACTTC.